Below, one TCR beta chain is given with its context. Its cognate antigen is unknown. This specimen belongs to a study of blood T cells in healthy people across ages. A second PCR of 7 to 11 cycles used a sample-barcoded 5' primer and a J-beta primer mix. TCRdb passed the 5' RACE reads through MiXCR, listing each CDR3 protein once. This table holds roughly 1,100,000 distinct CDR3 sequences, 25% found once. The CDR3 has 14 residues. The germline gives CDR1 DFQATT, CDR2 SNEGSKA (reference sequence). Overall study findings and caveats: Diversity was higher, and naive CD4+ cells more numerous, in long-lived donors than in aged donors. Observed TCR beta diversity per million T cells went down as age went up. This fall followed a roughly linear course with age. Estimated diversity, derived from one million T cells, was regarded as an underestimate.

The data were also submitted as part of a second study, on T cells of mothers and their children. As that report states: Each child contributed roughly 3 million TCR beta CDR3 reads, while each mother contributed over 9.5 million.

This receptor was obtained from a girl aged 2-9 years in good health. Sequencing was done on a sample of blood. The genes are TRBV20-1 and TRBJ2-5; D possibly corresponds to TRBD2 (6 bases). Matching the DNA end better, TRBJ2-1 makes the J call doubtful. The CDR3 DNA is TGCAGTGCTAGAGTAAGGCGGGACCAGGTTGTGCAGTTCTTC. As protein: CSARVRRDQVVQFF.